A selection of T cell receptor beta chains follows, all from one sample in a study of OX40 agonist ivuxolimab in advanced cancers. Sequencing was performed with immunoSEQ multiplex PCR; in TCRdb, only in-frame clones are kept and a portion is missing. The sample yields about 54,000 clones, 80% seen once. The sample consisted of CD4+ or CD8+ T cells sorted from blood, taken in a trial of the OX40 agonist ivuxolimab. All receptors derive from an adult with an advanced solid tumor such as melanoma, head and neck, liver or kidney cancer. Both conserved end residues are part of each CDR3. A D gene is named only where the DNA matches it firmly. Clone size is given for some rows only: seen once, a few or many times, or a class if the clone is expanded.

cdr3_nt	cdr3_aa	d_call	v_call	clone_size	j_call
TGTGCCAGCCGGGACAGGGGTGGCCTTAACTATGGCTACACCTTC	CASRDRGGLNYGYTF	TRBD1	TRBV11-2	-	TRBJ1-2
TGTGCCAGCAGCTTCTCTAGCGGCCCATCCTACGAGCAGTACTTC	CASSFSSGPSYEQYF	TRBD2	TRBV7-2	-	TRBJ2-7
TGCGCCAGCAGCTTGGGTCGAGGGACCCACGAGAGGCGGGGGGAAGAGACCCAGTACTTC	CASSLGRGTHERRGEETQYF	TRBD2	TRBV5-1	-	TRBJ2-5
TGTGCCAGCTCCTTTCAATCTCAATCCTACAATGAGCAGTTCTTC	CASSFQSQSYNEQFF	-	TRBV18	-	TRBJ2-1
TGTGCCAGCAGTCCTGTTGGGCCCTCTGGGGCCAACGTCCTGACTTTC	CASSPVGPSGANVLTF	-	TRBV27	-	TRBJ2-6
TGCGCCAGCGTCACCCGGGGACAGGGGAACACTGAAGCTTTCTTT	CASVTRGQGNTEAFF	TRBD1	TRBV4-1	-	TRBJ1-1
TGTGCCAGCACCCTCAGGACAGGGGATGTTAGCAATCAGCCCCAGCATTTT	CASTLRTGDVSNQPQHF	TRBD1	TRBV2	-	TRBJ1-5
TGCGCCAGCAGCTTTAGTGGGGCGGGGGCCGGGGAGCTGTTTTTT	CASSFSGAGAGELFF	TRBD2	TRBV5-1	-	TRBJ2-2
TGTGCCAGCTCACCTCGGACAGCTCGAGGGGAACTGTTTTTT	CASSPRTARGELFF	-	TRBV18	-	TRBJ1-4
TGTGCCAGCAGCCACCTACTAGCGGGAGGTGCGGGGGAGCAGTACTTC	CASSHLLAGGAGEQYF	TRBD2	TRBV4-2	-	TRBJ2-7
TGTGCCAGCAGCCCCCCTAGCGGGAACGAGCAGTACTTC	CASSPPSGNEQYF	TRBD2	TRBV5-6	-	TRBJ2-7
TGTGCCAGCATCTACCAGGGACTAGCGCCCTACAATGAGCAGTTCTTC	CASIYQGLAPYNEQFF	-	TRBV21-1	-	TRBJ2-1
TGTGCCAGCAGTTTCATGGGGCGAAGACTAGCGGGAGACCTCGAGGAGACCCAGTACTTC	CASSFMGRRLAGDLEETQYF	TRBD2	TRBV28	-	TRBJ2-5
TGTGCCAGTCGTGGGGGTTTGGGACTCGACTATGGCTACACCTTC	CASRGGLGLDYGYTF	-	TRBV19	-	TRBJ1-2
TGTGCCAGCAGTTTTCTTCAGGGGAAGGGGGGCTACACCTTC	CASSFLQGKGGYTF	-	TRBV28	once	TRBJ1-2
TGCGCCAGCACTCTGGGACTAGCCCAATGGGGGGATACGCAGTATTTT	CASTLGLAQWGDTQYF	TRBD2	TRBV10-2	-	TRBJ2-3
TGTGCCAGCAGCCAAGAATCCGCTAACTATGGCTACACCTTC	CASSQESANYGYTF	-	TRBV14	-	TRBJ1-2
TGTGCCAGCAGCCGGGGGGTCGCCGGGGAGCTGTTTTTT	CASSRGVAGELFF	TRBD2	TRBV6-6	-	TRBJ2-2
TGCGCCAGCTCTGGGGGGGATGCGACGAACACTGAAGCTTTCTTT	CASSGGDATNTEAFF	-	TRBV5-1	few	TRBJ1-1
TGTGCCAGCAGTCGTACCCAGGGGGGCAATCAGCCCCAGCATTTT	CASSRTQGGNQPQHF	TRBD1	TRBV6-5	-	TRBJ1-5
TGTGCCAGCAGGCCCTCTCTTGGACAGGGGACAGATACGCAGTATTTT	CASRPSLGQGTDTQYF	TRBD1	TRBV6-6	-	TRBJ2-3
TGTGCCAGCAGTAGGGGGCGGGGCGGAATCACTGAAGCTTTCTTT	CASSRGRGGITEAFF	TRBD1	TRBV6-1	once	TRBJ1-1